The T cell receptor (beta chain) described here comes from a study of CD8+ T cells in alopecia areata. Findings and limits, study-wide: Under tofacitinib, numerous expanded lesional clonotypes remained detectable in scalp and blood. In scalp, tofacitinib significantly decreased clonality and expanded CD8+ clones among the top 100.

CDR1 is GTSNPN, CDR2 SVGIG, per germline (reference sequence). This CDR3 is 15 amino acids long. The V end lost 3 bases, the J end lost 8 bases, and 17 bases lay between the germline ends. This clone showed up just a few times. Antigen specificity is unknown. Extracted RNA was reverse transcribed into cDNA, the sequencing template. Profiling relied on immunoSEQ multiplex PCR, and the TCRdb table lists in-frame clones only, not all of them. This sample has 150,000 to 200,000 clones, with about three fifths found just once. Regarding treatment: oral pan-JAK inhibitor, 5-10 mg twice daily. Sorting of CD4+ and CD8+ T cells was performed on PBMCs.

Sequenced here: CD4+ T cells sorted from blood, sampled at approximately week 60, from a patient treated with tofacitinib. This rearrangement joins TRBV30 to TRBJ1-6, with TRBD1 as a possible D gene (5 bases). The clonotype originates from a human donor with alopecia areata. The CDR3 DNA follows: TGTGCCTGGAGCGGACTGGGTTTGGGGGATTCACCCCTCCACTTT. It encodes CAWSGLGLGDSPLHF.